The 24 T cell receptor beta chains given below trace back to one sample, sequenced in a study of blood T cells in healthy people across ages. A sample-barcoded 5' primer and a J-beta primer mix were used in a second PCR of about 6 to 11 cycles. TCRdb re-called the 5' RACE reads through MiXCR, storing one row per CDR3 protein. The table has hundreds of thousands of distinct CDR3 sequences, 40% to 50% seen once; the top ten hold 20% to 25%. The material sequenced was blood. Receptors originate from an elderly man in good health.

J is TRBJ1-5 and V is TRBV4-2; D not certain. V lost 0 bases and J 1 base, leaving 16 bases between the germline ends. Germline CDR1 is LGHNA and CDR2 is YNFKEQ. CDR3 length: 18 amino acids. This CDR3 is CASSQESWTEISNQPQHF. The CDR3 nucleotides are TGTGCCAGCAGCCAAGAGTCTTGGACCGAGATAAGCAATCAGCCCCAGCATTTT.

J is TRBJ1-4 and V is TRBV12-3 or TRBV12-4; TRBD1 is a possible D gene (6 bases). Trimming shortened V by 3 bases and J by 4 bases, and 15 bases separated the two germline ends. The CDR3 contains 16 residues. The CDR3 spells CASSLGRDTFNEKLFF. DNA of the CDR3: TGTGCCAGCAGTTTGGGCCGGGACACCTTTAATGAAAAACTGTTTTTT.

The J gene is TRBJ2-4, the V gene TRBV4-1; TRBD1 agrees at 7 bases. The CDR3 loop spans 13 amino acids. Trimming at V came to 4 bases and at J to 9 bases, leaving 6 bases not matched to a gene. Germline-derived CDR1 and CDR2 are MGHRA and YSYEKL. CDR3 in amino acids: CASSPGTDSIQYF. CDR3 DNA sequence: TGCGCCAGCAGCCCAGGGACAGACAGCATTCAGTACTTC.

This clonotype was detected many times. The rearrangement joins TRBV6-6 to TRBJ2-2; TRBD1 matches 8 bases. This CDR3 is 13 amino acids long. CDR1 and CDR2 from the germline V gene are MNHNY and SVGAGI (reference sequence). V dropped 10 bases and J dropped 0; count of bases not matched to a gene: 1. The CDR3 region is CANRGSNTGELFF. The CDR3 bases are TGTGCCAACAGGGGGTCGAACACCGGGGAGCTGTTTTTT.

This clonotype appeared a few times. V and J are TRBV7-2 and TRBJ2-3, with D possibly matching TRBD2 (6 bases). V shed 5 bases and J shed 2 bases, with 17 bases lying between them. This CDR3 contains 16 residues. In germline, CDR1 is SGHTA, CDR2 FQGNSA. The CDR3 spells CASSPSIADVTDTQYF. The CDR3 DNA sequence: TGTGCCAGCAGCCCTAGTATAGCGGACGTCACAGATACGCAGTATTTT.

This clonotype was seen a few times. The chain carries TRBV20-1 and TRBJ1-2; the match to TRBD1 covers 11 bases. CDR3 length: 12 residues. The V and J ends lost 5 bases and 4 bases, in that order; junction bases with no gene match: 0. Looked up from germline, CDR1 is DFQATT and CDR2 is SNEGSKA (reference sequence). The CDR3 region has the DNA TGCAGTGCTGGACAGGGGGCCTATGGCTACACCTTC. Protein product: CSAGQGAYGYTF.

V and J are TRBV7-2 and TRBJ1-2, with 10 positions matching TRBD1. CDR3 size: 13 residues. Germline V gene data show CDR1 as SGHTA and CDR2 as FQGNSA. V gave up 5 bases and J gave up 8 bases; unmatched junction bases: 5. In DNA, the CDR3 is TGTGCCAGCAGCACGGGACAGGGGAGAGGCTACACCTTC. Protein product: CASSTGQGRGYTF.

The chain carries TRBV6-2 or TRBV6-3 and TRBJ2-1; D is possibly TRBD2 (5 bases). Germline-derived CDR1 and CDR2 are MNHEY and SVGEGT. The CDR3 extends over 14 amino acids. The ends were cut back, 0 bases at V and 7 bases at J, with 10 bases in the middle. CDR3 loop: CASSYSRTRNEQFF. CDR3 coding DNA: TGTGCCAGCAGTTACTCAAGAACTAGGAATGAGCAGTTCTTC.

This clonotype has just a few counts. The V and J genes are TRBV2 and TRBJ2-3, with 10 bases that match TRBD1. The germline CDR1 and CDR2 sequences are SNHLY and FYNNEI. CDR3 length equals 13 residues. Trimming cost V 6 bases and J 5 bases; bases outside gene matches: 2. The CDR3 DNA reads as TGTGCCAGCAGGGGACAGGGGAGAGATACGCAGTATTTT. Its protein is CASRGQGRDTQYF.

This clonotype appeared a few times. The chain uses TRBV6-6 and TRBJ1-5; D perhaps matches TRBD1 (5 bases). The CDR3 is 16 amino acids. In germline, CDR1 is MNHNY, CDR2 SVGAGI (reference sequence). Trimming cost V 0 bases and J 6 bases, with 15 bases left between them. CDR3 DNA sequence: TGTGCCAGCAGTTACTCCATAGGACAAGGGTCTCAGCCCCAGCATTTT. Translated, it gives CASSYSIGQGSQPQHF.

V is TRBV12-3 or TRBV12-4 and J is TRBJ1-5; D gene uncertain. The CDR3 has 14 residues. The V and J ends lost 6 bases and 5 bases respectively, with 14 bases between them. The CDR3 nucleotides read TGTGCCAGCAGAAGAGAGGCCGCGGATCAGCCCCAGCATTTT. This translates into CASRREAADQPQHF.

The chain employs TRBV7-2 and TRBJ2-1; 8 bases align to TRBD2. Germline CDR1 is SGHTA and CDR2 is FQGNSA. J lost 4 bases, V lost 3 bases, and 5 bases had no gene match. There are 15 residues in the CDR3. CDR3 in DNA: TGTGCCAGCAGCTTGTCCACTAGCGGATACAATGAGCAGTTCTTC. Protein product: CASSLSTSGYNEQFF.

This clonotype was found a few times. The chain links TRBV20-1 to TRBJ2-1; D is perhaps TRBD1 (6 bases). With 6 bases removed from V and 7 bases from J, the gap between germline ends came to 22 bases. The V gene's germline CDR1 is DFQATT and CDR2 SNEGSKA (reference sequence). The CDR3 runs 15 residues. CDR3 loop: CSAPGNTRGSNEQFF. The CDR3 DNA follows: TGCAGTGCCCCCGGAAATACTAGGGGGAGTAATGAGCAGTTCTTC.

This clonotype was seen only a few times. This sequence joins TRBV28 and TRBJ2-1, with 9 bases identical to TRBD2. Germline V gives CDR1 MDHEN, CDR2 SYDVKM. V shed 7 bases and J 4 bases; nucleotides not matched to a gene: 2. This CDR3 region has 13 residues. In DNA form, the CDR3 reads TGTGCCAGCATGACTAGCGGATACAATGAGCAGTTCTTC. Amino acids: CASMTSGYNEQFF. The whole variable domain, filled in from reference TRBV28 and TRBJ2-1, reads DVKVTQSSRYLVKRTGEKVFLECVQDMDHENMFWYRQDPGLGLRLIYFSYDVKMKEKGDIPEGYSVSREKKERFSLILESASTNQTSMYLCASMTSGYNEQFFGPGTRLTVL.

This clonotype was seen just once. This could be a read error, since a much larger clone is one nucleotide away. V gene TRBV7-9 combines with J gene TRBJ2-3; TRBD1 might be the D (5 bases). CDR3 length: 13 residues. Germline V gene data show CDR1 as SEHNR and CDR2 as FQNEAQ (reference sequence). The CDR3 loop is CANSLGDTDTQYF. Written as DNA, the CDR3 is TGTGCCAACAGCTTAGGGGACACAGATACGCAGTATTTT.

This clonotype was detected a few times. The chain couples TRBV7-9 to TRBJ2-3; weak D call: TRBD1 (5 bases). CDR1 is SEHNR, CDR2 FQNEAQ, per germline (reference sequence). The ends were cut back, 5 bases at V and 2 bases at J, with 11 bases in the middle. This CDR3 spans 14 amino acids. CDR3 sequence: CASSPRQHTDTQYF. The CDR3, as DNA: TGTGCCAGCAGCCCACGACAGCACACAGATACGCAGTATTTT.

The table lists this clonotype with many counts. This chain connects TRBV6-5 to TRBJ2-6, with 9 bases that match TRBD1. V shed 2 bases, J shed 0 bases, and the junction held 2 bases outside the gene matches. This CDR3 has 17 amino acids. Germline assignment: CDR1 MNHEY and CDR2 SVGAGI. Here the CDR3 reads CASSYLGQGSGANVLTF. CDR3 bases: TGTGCCAGCAGTTACCTGGGACAGGGCTCTGGGGCCAACGTCCTGACTTTC.

V usage is TRBV10-2 and J usage is TRBJ2-3, with D perhaps TRBD2 (7 bases). V was shortened by 3 bases and J by 6 bases, with 13 bases between the two germline ends. This CDR3 comprises 14 residues. Germline lookup yields CDR1 WSHSY and CDR2 SAAADI. CDR3 amino acids: CASSDVGGADTQYF. For the CDR3, the DNA is TGCGCCAGCAGTGATGTGGGGGGGGCCGATACGCAGTATTTT.

This clonotype was picked up many times. This chain joins TRBV2 and TRBJ1-1; 8 bases map to TRBD1. Trimming took 5 bases from V and 0 from J; bases not matched to a gene: 2. In germline, CDR1 is SNHLY, CDR2 FYNNEI. The CDR3 spans 14 residues. As DNA, the CDR3 is TGTGCCAGCAGTTGGACAGGGATGAACACTGAAGCTTTCTTT. Translating it yields CASSWTGMNTEAFF.

This clonotype was found once. At one end, the junction sequence differs from germline, possibly due to a read error. This chain connects TRBV29-1 to TRBJ1-2, with D uncertain. Germline CDR1 and CDR2: SQVTM and ANQGSEA. The CDR3 sequence is 14 residues long. The CDR3 protein is CSAYEGPPRYGFTF. The CDR3 coding sequence is TGCAGCGCCTACGAAGGACCCCCTAGGTATGGCTTCACCTTC.

The J gene is TRBJ2-7, the V gene TRBV10-3, with D possibly matching TRBD2 (5 bases). With 7 bases removed from V and 2 bases from J, the gap between germline ends came to 12 bases. Germline V CDR1 and CDR2: ENHRY, SYGVKD. The CDR3 totals 13 residues. CDR3 nucleotide sequence: TGTGCCATCACGGCGGGCCCCACCTACGAGCAGTACTTC. Its translation is CAITAGPTYEQYF.

The chain uses TRBV6-4 and TRBJ1-5; no definite D call. The CDR3 sequence is 13 residues long. Germline CDR1 and CDR2: MRHNA and SNTAGT. Trimming took 2 bases from V and 10 from J, leaving 12 bases between them. CDR3 sequence: CASSDRMGLPQHF. CDR3 in DNA: TGTGCCAGCAGTGACAGGATGGGTCTACCCCAGCATTTT.

The chain links TRBV9 to TRBJ1-4, with D possibly matching TRBD1 (6 bases). V was clipped by 3 bases and J by 0 bases, with 15 bases between them. The CDR3 is made up of 17 amino acids. Germline V gene sequence: CDR1 SGDLS, CDR2 YYNGEE. DNA of the CDR3: TGTGCCAGCAGCGGAAGTGGGACACTCTCAACTAATGAAAAACTGTTTTTT. Residues: CASSGSGTLSTNEKLFF.

The chain joins TRBV7-9 to TRBJ1-1, with D tentatively TRBD1 (5 bases). Per the germline V gene, CDR1 is SEHNR and CDR2 is FQNEAQ (reference sequence). Deletions cut 6 bases from V and 5 bases from J, with 13 bases between. The CDR3 loop spans 13 amino acids. CDR3 sequence: CASREGTRTEAFF. The CDR3 DNA sequence: TGTGCCAGCAGGGAAGGGACGCGTACTGAAGCTTTCTTT.